The present TCR beta chain was sequenced within a study of cytomegalovirus exposure and HLA in healthy donors. Primers included in the PCR were 60 Vbeta and 13 Jbeta primers. Only in-frame clones appear in the TCRdb table, and some are missing; sequencing was by immunoSEQ multiplex PCR. The sample carries approximately 210,000 clones, about four fifths recorded once. This CDR3 has 11 residues. Germline V gene data show CDR1 as MDHEN and CDR2 as SYDVKM. Sequencing input: PBMCs. The TCR comes from a woman between 50 and 59 years old in good health and CMV-seropositive. The rearrangement joins TRBV28 to TRBJ2-5; no clear D. The better agreement between TRBJ2-7 and the DNA end casts doubt on the J call. This chain's CDR3 is CASSHTYEQYF. CDR3 coding DNA: TGTGCCAGCAGCCATACCTACGAGCAGTACTTC.